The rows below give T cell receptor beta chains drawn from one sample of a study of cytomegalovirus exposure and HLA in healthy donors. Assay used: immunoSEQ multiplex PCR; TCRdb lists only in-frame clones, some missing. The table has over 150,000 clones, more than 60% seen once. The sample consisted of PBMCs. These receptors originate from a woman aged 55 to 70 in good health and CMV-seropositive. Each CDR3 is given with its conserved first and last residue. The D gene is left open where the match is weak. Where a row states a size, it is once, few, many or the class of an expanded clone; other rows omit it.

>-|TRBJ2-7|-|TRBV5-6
TGTGCCAGCGTTCGGGACAATGGCTACGAGCAGTACTTC
CASVRDNGYEQYF
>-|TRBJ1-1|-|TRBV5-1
TGCGCCAGCAGCGCCGACACCACCTACACTGAAGCTTTCTTT
CASSADTTYTEAFF
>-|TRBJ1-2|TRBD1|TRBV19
TGTGCCAGTAGTACTAATACTTACAGGGGTCGGAACTATGGCTACACCTTC
CASSTNTYRGRNYGYTF
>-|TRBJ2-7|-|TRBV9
TGTGCCAGCAGCGTAGGCCAGGGGCCCGAGCAGTACTTC
CASSVGQGPEQYF
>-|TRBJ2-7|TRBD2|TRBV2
TGTGCCAGCAGTACGGTTAGGCTAGCGGGCGAGCAGTACTTC
CASSTVRLAGEQYF
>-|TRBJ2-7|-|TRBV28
TGTGCCAGCAGTTCCCCGCCAGGGTACGAGCAGTACTTC
CASSSPPGYEQYF
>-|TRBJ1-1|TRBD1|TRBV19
TGTGCCAGTAGTCCTCGGACAGGGGGCCTGAACACTGAAGCTTTCTTT
CASSPRTGGLNTEAFF
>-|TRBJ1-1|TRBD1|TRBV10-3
TGTGCCATCAGTAAGGGACAGGGGAACACTGAAGCTTTCTTT
CAISKGQGNTEAFF
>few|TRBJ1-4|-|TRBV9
TGTGCCAGCAGCGTAGGCGGGGGATTTAATGAAAAACTGTTTTTT
CASSVGGGFNEKLFF
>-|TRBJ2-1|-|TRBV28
TGTGCCAGCAGTCATGCTGGGGGTGCAGGGGCGAGCAATGAGCAGTTCTTC
CASSHAGGAGASNEQFF
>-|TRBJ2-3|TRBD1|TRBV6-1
TGTGCCAGCAGTGAAGCCCGACAGGGGTGGACAGATACGCAGTATTTT
CASSEARQGWTDTQYF
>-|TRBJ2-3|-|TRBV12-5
TGTGCTAGTGGATTAGCAGATACGCAGTATTTT
CASGLADTQYF
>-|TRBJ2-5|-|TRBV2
TGTGCCAGCAGTGAAGAGCACCTCCGGGGCCAAGAGACCCAGTACTTC
CASSEEHLRGQETQYF
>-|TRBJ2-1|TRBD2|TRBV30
TGTGCCTGGATTGCCCCTAGCGGGGGGGCCAGAAAGCAGTTCTTC
CAWIAPSGGARKQFF
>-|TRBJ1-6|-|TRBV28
TGTGCCAGCAACCCAGAGAGGTTAGCACCCCTCCACTTT
CASNPERLAPLHF
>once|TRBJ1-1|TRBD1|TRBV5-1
TGCGCCAGCAGCTCGGAGGGGGCGCGAATGAACACTGAAGCTTTCTTT
CASSSEGARMNTEAFF
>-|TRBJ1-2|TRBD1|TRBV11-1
TGTGCCAGCAGCTCGGGGACAGGTTGGAACTATGGCTACACCTTC
CASSSGTGWNYGYTF
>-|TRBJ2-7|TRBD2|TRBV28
TGTGCCAGCAGTTTAGAGGGGAGGGACGAGCAGTACTTC
CASSLEGRDEQYF
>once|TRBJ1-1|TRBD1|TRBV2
TGTGCCAGCAGTGAGCAGGGGGCTTTACGAGCTTTCTTT
CASSEQGALRAFF
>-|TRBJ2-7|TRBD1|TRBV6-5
TGTGCCAGCAGACAGGGGGTACCATACGAGCAGTACTTC
CASRQGVPYEQYF
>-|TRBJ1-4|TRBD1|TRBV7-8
TGTGCCAGCAGCGCCACAGGGGCAACTAATGAAAAACTGTTTTTT
CASSATGATNEKLFF
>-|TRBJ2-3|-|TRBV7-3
TGTGCCAGCAGCTCGCAGGGGACCGTGGGGGATACGCAGTATTTT
CASSSQGTVGDTQYF
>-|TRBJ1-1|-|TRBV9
TGTGCCAGCAGCGCAAAGAATTCGGCAGGGGACGCTGAAGCTTTCTTT
CASSAKNSAGDAEAFF
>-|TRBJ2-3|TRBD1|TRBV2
TGTGCCAGCAGCGGACAGGGGACAGATACGCAGTATTTT
CASSGQGTDTQYF
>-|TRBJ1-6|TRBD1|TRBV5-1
TGCGCCAGCAGCTTGGAGTGGACAGGTGGTAGGTCACCCCTCCACTTT
CASSLEWTGGRSPLHF
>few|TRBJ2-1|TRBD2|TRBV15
TGTGCCACCAGCAGAGAGACTAGCGGGGTCTATGAGCAGTTCTTC
CATSRETSGVYEQFF
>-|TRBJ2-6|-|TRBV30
TGTGCCTGGAGTCGGGACTCTGGGGCCAACGGCCTGACTTTC
CAWSRDSGANGLTF
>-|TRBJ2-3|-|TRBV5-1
TGCGCCAGCAGCTTGGGAGTTGGGCAGACAAACACAGATACGCAGTATTTT
CASSLGVGQTNTDTQYF
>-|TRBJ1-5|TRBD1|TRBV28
TGTGCCAGCAGCCCTCTGACAGGGGGCTATCAGCCCCAGCATTTT
CASSPLTGGYQPQHF